These 15 T cell receptor beta chains originate from one sample sequenced in a study of OX40 agonist ivuxolimab in advanced cancers. Here immunoSEQ multiplex PCR was the method, and the copy in TCRdb shows in-frame clones only, minus some. The sample includes about 48,000 clones, about 90% of them seen just once. The specimen was CD4+ or CD8+ T cells sorted from blood, collected in a trial of the OX40 agonist ivuxolimab. The source of these receptors is an adult with an advanced solid tumor such as melanoma, head and neck, liver or kidney cancer.

The chain carries TRBV19 and TRBJ1-2; no firm D call. The CDR3 is made up of 16 amino acids. Between the trimmed V and J ends, which lost 1 base and 3 bases, there was a span of 15 bases. The germline V gene encodes CDR1 LNHDA and CDR2 SQIVND (reference sequence). The CDR3 loop is CASSIVSSADHYGYTF. The DNA of the CDR3 is TGTGCCAGTAGTATAGTGAGTTCGGCGGATCACTATGGCTACACCTTC. The full variable domain, in which reference TRBV19 and TRBJ1-2 provide the parts outside the CDR3, is DGGITQSPKYLFRKEGQNVTLSCEQNLNHDAMYWYRQDPGQGLRLIYYSQIVNDFQKGDIAEGYSVSREKKESFPLTVTSAQKNPTAFYLCASSIVSSADHYGYTFGSGTRLTVV.

The chain uses TRBV5-7 and TRBJ2-7, with TRBD1 matching over 7 bases. TRBV5-7 is treated as an ORF (open reading frame) with a function not yet certain. The CDR3 is made up of 14 amino acids. The ends lost 4 bases at V and 1 base at J; junction bases unmatched: 5. The CDR3 is CASSPAGGSYEQYF. CDR3 nucleotide sequence: TGTGCCAGCAGCCCTGCAGGGGGATCCTACGAGCAGTACTTC.

This chain links TRBV11-2 with TRBJ2-7; a possible D gene is TRBD2 (5 bases). The CDR3 totals 16 residues. V was shortened by 2 bases and J by 9 bases, with 23 bases between the two germline ends. The germline V gene encodes CDR1 SGHAT and CDR2 FQNNGV. CDR3 nucleotide sequence: TGTGCCAGCAGCTTATTGGCTAGCCAGAATTCACAAAGGCAGTACTTC. Translating gives CASSLLASQNSQRQYF.

The gene calls are TRBV19 and TRBJ2-7, with a weak D call TRBD2 (5 bases). The length of the CDR3 is 15 residues. The germline V gene has CDR1 LNHDA and CDR2 SQIVND (reference sequence). Deletions cut 7 bases from V and 4 bases from J, with 20 bases between. As DNA, the CDR3 is TGTGCCAGTACTCCCCGGACCGGGGATGGGTACGAGCAGTACTTC. This gives the protein CASTPRTGDGYEQYF.

The chain combines TRBV7-8 with TRBJ2-7; D uncertain. Germline loops: CDR1 SGHVS, CDR2 FQNEAQ. CDR3 size: 15 residues. V was cut by 2 bases and J by 3 bases, with 14 bases left in between. The DNA of the CDR3 is TGTGCCAGCAGCTTACAAGTCCCCCCTCTCTACGAGCAGTACTTC. It is translated as CASSLQVPPLYEQYF.

The chain carries TRBV6-5 and TRBJ1-3; D gene uncertain. Germline V gene lookup returns CDR1 MNHEY and CDR2 SVGAGI. The CDR3 contains 15 residues. Trimming took 7 bases from V and 0 from J, leaving 13 bases between them. The CDR3 sequence: CASMLDPNSGNTIYF. CDR3 DNA: TGTGCCAGCATGCTAGACCCTAACTCTGGAAACACCATATATTTT.

The chain recombines TRBV11-2 with TRBJ2-2; D might be TRBD1 (6 bases). Germline-derived CDR1 and CDR2 are SGHAT and FQNNGV. V lost 6 bases to trimming and J lost 6 bases, with 17 bases between them. The CDR3 is made up of 15 amino acids. The CDR3 is CASRQQGAFPGELFF. The CDR3 DNA is TGTGCCAGCAGGCAACAGGGTGCGTTTCCCGGGGAGCTGTTTTTT.

The chain couples TRBV9 to TRBJ2-2; D is unclear. This CDR3 contains 15 residues. Trimming took 2 bases from V and 1 from J, leaving 9 bases between them. Germline V gene data show CDR1 as SGDLS and CDR2 as YYNGEE. CDR3 coding DNA: TGTGCCAGCAGCGTGGTATCAGAGAACACCGGGGAGCTGTTTTTT. Amino acids: CASSVVSENTGELFF.

This sequence joins TRBV13 and TRBJ2-7; 7 bases align to TRBD2. The CDR3 has 15 amino acids. The V and J ends lost 2 bases and 1 base, in that order; junction bases with no gene match: 5. The germline CDR1 and CDR2 sequences are PRHDT and FYEKMQ (reference sequence). CDR3 DNA sequence: TGTGCCAGCAGCTTAAGAGGCGGGGGATCCTACGAGCAGTACTTC. Its translation is CASSLRGGGSYEQYF.

The chain uses TRBV19 and TRBJ2-3; 10 bases line up with TRBD2. V gave up 1 base and J gave up 2 bases; unmatched junction bases: 12. The CDR3 extends over 19 amino acids. Germline V gene sequence: CDR1 LNHDA, CDR2 SQIVND (reference sequence). CDR3 DNA sequence: TGTGCCAGTAGTATAGGTTCCCGGCTAGCGGGAGATCCCACAGATACGCAGTATTTT. Translating it yields CASSIGSRLAGDPTDTQYF.

The rearrangement uses TRBV4-3 and TRBJ2-7; maybe TRBD1 (5 bases). Germline V lookup: CDR1 LGHNA, CDR2 YSLEER. V was clipped by 0 bases and J by 4 bases, with 10 bases between them. The CDR3 is made up of 14 amino acids. As DNA, the CDR3 is TGCGCCAGCAGCCAAGAAGTGACAGAGTACGAGCAGTACTTC. The encoded protein is CASSQEVTEYEQYF.

The rearrangement joins TRBV28 to TRBJ1-6; TRBD1 agrees at 7 bases. Trimming cost V 10 bases and J 9 bases; bases outside gene matches: 9. Per germline, CDR1 MDHEN and CDR2 SYDVKM. The CDR3 has 13 amino acids. DNA for the CDR3: TGTGCCACGTCGAGGGGGCCGGGTTCACCCCTCCACTTT. It yields the protein CATSRGPGSPLHF.

The chain is built from TRBV7-9 and TRBJ1-4, with 7 bases matching TRBD1. The V gene end was trimmed by 5 bases and the J gene end by 8 bases; junction bases not matched to a gene: 2. The CDR3 runs to 12 residues. The germline gives CDR1 SEHNR, CDR2 FQNEAQ (reference sequence). The CDR3 nucleotides read TGTGCCAGCAGCCAGACAGGGGAAAAACTGTTTTTT. Protein: CASSQTGEKLFF.

This clone was counted between two and nine times. The chain has TRBV27 and TRBJ2-3, with 10 bases matching TRBD2. The CDR3 covers 16 residues. Germline-derived CDR1 and CDR2 are MNHEY and SMNVEV (reference sequence). V lost 2 bases and J lost 1; bases outside the gene matches: 3. CDR3 DNA sequence: TGTGCCAGCAGTTTAGACGGACTAGCGGGCACAGATACGCAGTATTTT. It yields the protein CASSLDGLAGTDTQYF.

The chain uses TRBV6-1 and TRBJ2-1, with D possibly matching TRBD2 (6 bases). The CDR3 consists of 15 residues. Trimming removed 4 bases from V and 6 bases from J, with 16 bases in between. Germline CDR1 reads MNHNS; CDR2 reads SASEGT. CDR3: CASSALASSSNEQFF. CDR3 DNA: TGTGCCAGCAGTGCCCTAGCGTCGTCTAGCAATGAGCAGTTCTTC.